This T cell receptor (beta chain) is drawn from a study of Graves' ophthalmopathy and Graves' hyperthyroidism. Study in general: Researchers obtained peripheral blood at initial diagnosis, before any treatment had begun.

RNA transcripts yielded amplified TCR beta CDR3 regions. After a first-round RT-PCR with HTBI primers, a second-round multiplex PCR was run. TCRdb reanalysed the multiplex PCR reads using MiXCR and keeps one entry per CDR3 protein. The sample consists of a few hundred thousand distinct CDR3 sequences, roughly a sixth of them appearing once. This clonotype was seen many times. Its antigen is unidentified. The germline gives CDR1 SGHRS, CDR2 YFSETQ. The CDR3 contains 14 residues. V lost 0 bases, J lost 2 bases, and 9 bases lay in between. General observations from the study: Discriminating ophthalmopathy from stable hyperthyroidism, a 13-signature model attained a sensitivity of approximately 90% and a specificity of about 81%.

The receptor's source is an adult woman with stable Graves' hyperthyroidism. The chain joins TRBV5-1 to TRBJ2-7; D possibly uses TRBD1 or TRBD2 (5 bases each). Specimen: peripheral blood. CDR3 nucleotides: TGCGCCAGCAGCTTGGGAGGGGAGACCTACGAGCAGTACTTC. Encoded protein: CASSLGGETYEQYF.